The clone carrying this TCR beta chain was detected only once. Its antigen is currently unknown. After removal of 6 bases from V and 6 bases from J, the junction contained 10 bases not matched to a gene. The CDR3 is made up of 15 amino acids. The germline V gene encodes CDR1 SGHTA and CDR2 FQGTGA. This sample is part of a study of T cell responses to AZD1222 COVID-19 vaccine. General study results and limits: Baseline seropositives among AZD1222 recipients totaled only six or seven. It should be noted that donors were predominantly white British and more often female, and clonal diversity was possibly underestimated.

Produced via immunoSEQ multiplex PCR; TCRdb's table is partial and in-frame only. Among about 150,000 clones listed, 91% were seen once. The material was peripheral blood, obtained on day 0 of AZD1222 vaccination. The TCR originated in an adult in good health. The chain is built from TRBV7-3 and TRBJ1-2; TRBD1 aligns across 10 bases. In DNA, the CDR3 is TGTGCCAGCAGAGACTCCGGGACAGGGGCTGATGGCTACACCTTC. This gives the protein CASRDSGTGADGYTF.